These 3 T cell receptor beta chains originate from one sample sequenced in a study of cytomegalovirus exposure and HLA in healthy donors. PCR used 60 Vbeta primers and 13 Jbeta primers. Method: immunoSEQ multiplex PCR; TCRdb's copy keeps in-frame clones and lacks some. Of 100,000 to 120,000 clones listed, approximately 83% are singletons. Sequenced input: PBMCs. Receptors originate from a man between 40 and 49 years old in good health and CMV-seronegative.

This chain connects TRBV5-6 to TRBJ2-1, with 14 bases lining up with TRBD2. The V gene's germline CDR1 is SGHDT and CDR2 YYEEEE. CDR3 length: 17 residues. J lost 4 bases, V lost 4 bases, and 7 bases had no gene match. The CDR3 bases are TGTGCCAGCAGCCCTGGGACTAGCGGGGGCTTATACAATGAGCAGTTCTTC. Protein sequence: CASSPGTSGGLYNEQFF.

V gene TRBV9 combines with J gene TRBJ2-7; perhaps TRBD2 as D (5 bases). Trimming left V 4 bases short and J 0 bases short, with 11 bases between. This CDR3 has 14 amino acids. CDR1 and CDR2 (germline): SGDLS, YYNGEE. CDR3 sequence (DNA): TGTGCCAGCAGCCCCCGGACTGACTCCTACGAGCAGTACTTC. This sequence encodes CASSPRTDSYEQYF.

This chain links TRBV28 with TRBJ1-2; no firm D call. Trimming took 7 bases from V and 4 from J, leaving 22 bases between them. The CDR3 consists of 16 residues. The germline gives CDR1 MDHEN, CDR2 SYDVKM. The CDR3 nucleotides are TGTGCCAGCAATTCCTTACAGCGGGCGGTTCCCTATGGCTACACCTTC. This gives the protein CASNSLQRAVPYGYTF.